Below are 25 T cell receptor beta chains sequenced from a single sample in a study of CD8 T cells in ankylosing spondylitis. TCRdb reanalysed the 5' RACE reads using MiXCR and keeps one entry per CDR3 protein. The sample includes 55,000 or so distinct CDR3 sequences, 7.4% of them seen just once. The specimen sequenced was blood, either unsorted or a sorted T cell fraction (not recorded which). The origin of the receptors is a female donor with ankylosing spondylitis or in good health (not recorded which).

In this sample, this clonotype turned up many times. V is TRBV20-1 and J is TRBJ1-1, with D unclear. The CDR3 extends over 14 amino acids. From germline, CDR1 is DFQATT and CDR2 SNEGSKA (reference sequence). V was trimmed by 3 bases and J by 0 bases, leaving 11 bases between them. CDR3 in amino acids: CSASPSRLNTEAFF. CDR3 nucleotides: TGCAGTGCTAGTCCGAGCCGATTGAACACTGAAGCTTTCTTT.

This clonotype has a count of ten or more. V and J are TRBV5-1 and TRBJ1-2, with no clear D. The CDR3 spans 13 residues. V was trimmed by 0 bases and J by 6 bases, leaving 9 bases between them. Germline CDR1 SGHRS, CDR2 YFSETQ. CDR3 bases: TGCGCCAGCAGCTTGGTGAGAGGGAATGGCTACACCTTC. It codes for CASSLVRGNGYTF.

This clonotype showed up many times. CDR3 loop: CASNPQTSIGGYTF. DNA for the CDR3: TGTGCCAGCAACCCTCAAACATCTATCGGTGGCTACACCTTC. V and J are TRBV12-3 or TRBV12-4 and TRBJ1-2; D remains ambiguous. The V and J ends lost 7 bases and 7 bases respectively, with 19 bases between them. The CDR3 runs 14 residues.

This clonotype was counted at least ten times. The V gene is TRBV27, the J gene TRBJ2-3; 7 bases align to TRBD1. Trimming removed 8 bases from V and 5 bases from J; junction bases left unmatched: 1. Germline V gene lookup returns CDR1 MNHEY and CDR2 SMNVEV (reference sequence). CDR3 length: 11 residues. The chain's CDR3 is CASRTGDTQYF. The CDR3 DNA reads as TGTGCCAGCCGGACAGGAGATACGCAGTATTTT.

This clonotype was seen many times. Here the CDR3 DNA reads TGTGCCAGCAGCGCATTTACAGATACGCAGTATTTT. Protein sequence: CASSAFTDTQYF. The chain combines TRBV7-9 with TRBJ2-3, with no clear D. From germline, CDR1 is SEHNR and CDR2 FQNEAQ (reference sequence). Trimming took off 5 bases at V and 3 bases at J, with 6 bases between the two ends. The CDR3 is 12 amino acids.

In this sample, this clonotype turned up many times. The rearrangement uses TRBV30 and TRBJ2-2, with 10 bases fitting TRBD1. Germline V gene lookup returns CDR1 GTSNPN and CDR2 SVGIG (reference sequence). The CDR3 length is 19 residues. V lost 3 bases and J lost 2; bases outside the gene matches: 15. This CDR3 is CAWRGFYLGTGVNTGELFF. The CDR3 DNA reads TGTGCCTGGAGAGGTTTCTATCTCGGGACAGGGGTAAACACCGGGGAGCTGTTTTTT.

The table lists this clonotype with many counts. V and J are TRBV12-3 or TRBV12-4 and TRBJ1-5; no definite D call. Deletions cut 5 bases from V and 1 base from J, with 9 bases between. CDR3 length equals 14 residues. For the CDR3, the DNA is TGTGCCAGCAGTGACGACTCAAGCAATCAGCCCCAGCATTTT. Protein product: CASSDDSSNQPQHF.

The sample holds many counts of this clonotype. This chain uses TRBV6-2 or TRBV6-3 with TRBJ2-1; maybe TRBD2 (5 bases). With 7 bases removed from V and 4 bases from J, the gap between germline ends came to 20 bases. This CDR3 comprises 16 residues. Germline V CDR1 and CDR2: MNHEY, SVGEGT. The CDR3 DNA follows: TGTGCCAGCACTCATCGATTCGGGGAAGAGTACAATGAGCAGTTCTTC. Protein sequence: CASTHRFGEEYNEQFF.

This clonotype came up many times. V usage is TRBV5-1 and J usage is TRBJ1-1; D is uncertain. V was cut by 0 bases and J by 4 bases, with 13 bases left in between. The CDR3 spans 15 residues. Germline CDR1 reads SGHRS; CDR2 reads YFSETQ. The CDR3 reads CASSLDGARGTEAFF. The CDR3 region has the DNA TGCGCCAGCAGCTTGGATGGAGCGCGGGGCACTGAAGCTTTCTTT.

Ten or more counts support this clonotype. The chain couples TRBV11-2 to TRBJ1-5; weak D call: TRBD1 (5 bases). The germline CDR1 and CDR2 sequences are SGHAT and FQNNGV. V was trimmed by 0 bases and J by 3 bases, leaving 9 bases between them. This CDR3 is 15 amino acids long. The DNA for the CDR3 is TGTGCCAGCAGCTTAGACGGGGGTAACAATCAGCCCCAGCATTTT. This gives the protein CASSLDGGNNQPQHF.

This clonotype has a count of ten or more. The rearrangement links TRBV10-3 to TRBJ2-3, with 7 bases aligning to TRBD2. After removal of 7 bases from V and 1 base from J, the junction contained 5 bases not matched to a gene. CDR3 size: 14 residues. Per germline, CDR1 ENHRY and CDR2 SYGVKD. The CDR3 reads CAIKASGGTDTQYF. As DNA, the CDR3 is TGTGCCATCAAGGCCAGCGGGGGCACAGATACGCAGTATTTT.

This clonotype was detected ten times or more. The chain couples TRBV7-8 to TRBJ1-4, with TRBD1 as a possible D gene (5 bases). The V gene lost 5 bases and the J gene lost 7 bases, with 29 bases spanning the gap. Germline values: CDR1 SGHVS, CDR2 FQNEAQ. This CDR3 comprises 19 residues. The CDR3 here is CASSPTLTGSSSGGEKLFF. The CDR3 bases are TGTGCCAGCAGCCCGACCCTAACAGGATCGAGTTCAGGCGGTGAAAAACTGTTTTTT.

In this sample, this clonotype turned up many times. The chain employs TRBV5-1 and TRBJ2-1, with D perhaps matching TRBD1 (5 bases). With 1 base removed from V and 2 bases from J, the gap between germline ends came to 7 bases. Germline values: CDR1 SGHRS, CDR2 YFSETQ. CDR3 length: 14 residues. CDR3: CASSLRGTYNEQFF. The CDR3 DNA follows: TGCGCCAGCAGCTTGAGGGGCACCTACAATGAGCAGTTCTTC.

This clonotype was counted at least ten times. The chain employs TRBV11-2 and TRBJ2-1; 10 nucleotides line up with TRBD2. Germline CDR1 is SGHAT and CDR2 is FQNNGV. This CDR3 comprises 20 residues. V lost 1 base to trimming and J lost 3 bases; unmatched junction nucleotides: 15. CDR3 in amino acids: CASSLGASGGKVIGYNEQFF. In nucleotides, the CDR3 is TGTGCCAGCAGCTTAGGGGCTAGCGGGGGCAAGGTTATCGGCTACAATGAGCAGTTCTTC.

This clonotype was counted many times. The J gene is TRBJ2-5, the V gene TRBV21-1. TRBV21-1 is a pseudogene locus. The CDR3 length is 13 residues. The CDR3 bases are TGTGCCAGCAGCAGAGACAACCAAGAGACCCAGTACTTC. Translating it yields CASSRDNQETQYF.

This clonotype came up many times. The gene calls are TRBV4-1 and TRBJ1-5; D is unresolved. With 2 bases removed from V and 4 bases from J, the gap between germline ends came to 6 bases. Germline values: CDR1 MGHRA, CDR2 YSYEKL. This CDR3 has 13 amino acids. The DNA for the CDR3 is TGCGCCAGCAGCCAAACGGTAAATCAGCCCCAGCATTTT. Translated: CASSQTVNQPQHF.

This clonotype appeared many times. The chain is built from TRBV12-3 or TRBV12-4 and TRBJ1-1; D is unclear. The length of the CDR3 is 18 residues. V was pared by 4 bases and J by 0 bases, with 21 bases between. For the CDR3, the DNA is TGTGCCAGCAGTTCCCCTGGAGGGCTAGTCTTTATGAACACTGAAGCTTTCTTT. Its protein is CASSSPGGLVFMNTEAFF.

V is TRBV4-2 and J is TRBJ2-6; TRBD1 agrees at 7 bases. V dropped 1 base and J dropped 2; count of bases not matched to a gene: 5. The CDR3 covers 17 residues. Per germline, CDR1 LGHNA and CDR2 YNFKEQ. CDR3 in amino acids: CASSQVSGTAGANVLTF. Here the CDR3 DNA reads TGTGCCAGCAGCCAAGTTTCCGGGACAGCTGGGGCCAACGTCCTGACTTTC.

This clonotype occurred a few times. CDR3 in DNA: TGTGCCAGCAGTACCGGGACTAGCGAATTTACGGAGACCCAGTACTTC. This codes for CASSTGTSEFTETQYF. The rearrangement joins TRBV12-3 or TRBV12-4 to TRBJ2-5, with 10 bases identical to TRBD2. The CDR3 totals 16 residues. V dropped 5 bases and J dropped 5; count of bases not matched to a gene: 11.

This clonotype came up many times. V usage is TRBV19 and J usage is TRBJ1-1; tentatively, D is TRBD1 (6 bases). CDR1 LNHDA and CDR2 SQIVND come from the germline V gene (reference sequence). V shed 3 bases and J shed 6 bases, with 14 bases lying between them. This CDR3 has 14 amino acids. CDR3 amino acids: CASSIGGRGPEAFF. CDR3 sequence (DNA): TGTGCCAGTAGTATCGGGGGCCGGGGCCCTGAAGCTTTCTTT.

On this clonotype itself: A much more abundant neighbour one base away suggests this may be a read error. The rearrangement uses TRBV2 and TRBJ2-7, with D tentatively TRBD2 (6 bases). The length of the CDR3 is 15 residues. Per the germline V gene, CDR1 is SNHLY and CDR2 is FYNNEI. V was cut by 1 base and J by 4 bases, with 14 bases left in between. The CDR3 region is CASSEVGGWMYEQYF. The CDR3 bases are TGTGCCAGCAGTGAAGTGGGGGGATGGATGTACGAGCAGTACTTC.

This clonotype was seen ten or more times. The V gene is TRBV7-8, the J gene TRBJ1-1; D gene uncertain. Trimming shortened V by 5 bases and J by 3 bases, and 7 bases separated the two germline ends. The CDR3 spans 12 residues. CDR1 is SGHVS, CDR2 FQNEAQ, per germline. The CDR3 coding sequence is TGTGCCAGCAGCCCGTCGTACACTGAAGCTTTCTTT. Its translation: CASSPSYTEAFF.

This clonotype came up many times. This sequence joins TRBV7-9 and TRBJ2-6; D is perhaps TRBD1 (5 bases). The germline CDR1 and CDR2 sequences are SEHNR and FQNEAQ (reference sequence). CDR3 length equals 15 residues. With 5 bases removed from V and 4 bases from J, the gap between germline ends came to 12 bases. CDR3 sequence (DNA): TGTGCCAGCAGCGGCAGGGATCTGGGGGCCAACGTCCTGACTTTC. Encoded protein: CASSGRDLGANVLTF.

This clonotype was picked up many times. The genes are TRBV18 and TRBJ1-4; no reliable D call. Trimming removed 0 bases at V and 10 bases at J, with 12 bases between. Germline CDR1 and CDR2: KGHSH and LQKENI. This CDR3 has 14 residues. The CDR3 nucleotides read TGTGCCAGCTCACCACCCGAGATTGAAGGAAAACTGTTTTTT. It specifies CASSPPEIEGKLFF.

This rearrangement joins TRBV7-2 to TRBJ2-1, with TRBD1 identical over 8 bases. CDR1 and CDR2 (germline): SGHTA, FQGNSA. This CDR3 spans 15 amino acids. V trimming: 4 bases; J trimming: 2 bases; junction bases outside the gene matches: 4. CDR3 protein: CASSSDRAPYNEQFF. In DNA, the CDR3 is TGTGCCAGCAGCTCGGACAGGGCGCCCTACAATGAGCAGTTCTTC.